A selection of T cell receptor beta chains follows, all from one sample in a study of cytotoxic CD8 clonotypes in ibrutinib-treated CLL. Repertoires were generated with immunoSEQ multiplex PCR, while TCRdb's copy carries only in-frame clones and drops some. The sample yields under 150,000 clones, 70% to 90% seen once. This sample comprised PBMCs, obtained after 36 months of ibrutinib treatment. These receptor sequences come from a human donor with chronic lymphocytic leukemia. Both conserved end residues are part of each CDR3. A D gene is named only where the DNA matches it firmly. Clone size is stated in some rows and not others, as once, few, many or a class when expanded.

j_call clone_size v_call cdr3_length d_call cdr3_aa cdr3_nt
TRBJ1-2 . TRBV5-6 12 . CASSPLNYGYTF TGTGCCAGCAGCCCCCTTAACTATGGCTACACCTTC
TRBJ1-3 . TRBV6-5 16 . CASSYGDGRSGNTIYF TGTGCCAGCAGTTACGGCGACGGACGCTCTGGAAACACCATATATTTT
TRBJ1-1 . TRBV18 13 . CASSPQENTEAFF TGTGCCAGCTCACCCCAGGAGAACACTGAAGCTTTCTTT
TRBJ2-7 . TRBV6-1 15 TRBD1 CASTLIETGGYEQYF TGTGCCAGCACATTAATAGAAACAGGGGGCTACGAGCAGTACTTC
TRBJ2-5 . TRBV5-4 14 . CASSSSRGGETQYF TGTGCCAGCTCTTCTAGCCGTGGGGGGGAGACCCAGTACTTC
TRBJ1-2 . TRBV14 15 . CASSQEGRQHYGYTF TGTGCCAGCAGCCAAGAAGGCAGACAGCACTATGGCTACACCTTC
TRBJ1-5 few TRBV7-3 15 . CASSLTGGLNQPQHF TGTGCCAGCAGCTTAACCGGGGGCCTCAATCAGCCCCAGCATTTT
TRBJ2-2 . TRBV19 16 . CASSIPQGSNTGELFF TGTGCCAGTAGTATACCCCAGGGGTCGAACACCGGGGAGCTGTTTTTT
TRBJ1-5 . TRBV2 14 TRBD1 CASSSQGGNQPQHF TGTGCCAGCAGTTCACAGGGGGGCAATCAGCCCCAGCATTTT
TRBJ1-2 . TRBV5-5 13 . CASFKPPGGGYTF TGTGCCAGCTTTAAACCCCCGGGCGGCGGCTACACCTTC
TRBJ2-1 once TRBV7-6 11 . CASSPRNEQFF TGTGCCAGCAGCCCCAGAAATGAGCAGTTCTTC
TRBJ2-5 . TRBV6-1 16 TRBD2 CASSELTSGVLETQYF TGTGCCAGCAGTGAGTTGACTAGCGGGGTTTTGGAGACCCAGTACTTC
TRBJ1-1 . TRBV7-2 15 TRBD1 CASSRGQGGGTEAFF TGTGCCAGCAGCAGAGGACAGGGCGGGGGCACTGAAGCTTTCTTT
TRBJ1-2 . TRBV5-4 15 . CASTLTHGHRKGYTF TGTGCCAGCACCCTTACCCACGGACATCGTAAGGGCTACACCTTC
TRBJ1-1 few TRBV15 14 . CATSIRDMNTEAFF TGTGCCACCAGCATTCGGGACATGAACACTGAAGCTTTCTTT
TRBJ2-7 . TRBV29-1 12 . CSVGDWVNEQYF TGCAGCGTAGGGGACTGGGTGAACGAGCAGTACTTC
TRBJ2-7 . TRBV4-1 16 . CASSQDRSGTSYEQYF TGCGCCAGCAGCCAAGATAGAAGCGGAACCTCCTACGAGCAGTACTTC
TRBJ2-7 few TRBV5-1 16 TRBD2 CASSIGLAGVGYEQYF TGCGCCAGCAGCATAGGACTAGCGGGAGTCGGGTACGAGCAGTACTTC
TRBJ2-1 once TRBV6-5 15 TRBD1 CASSYPGQGGDEQFF TGTGCCAGCAGTTACCCGGGACAGGGAGGGGATGAGCAGTTCTTC
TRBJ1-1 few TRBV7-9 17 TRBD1 CASSPGTGGLMNTEAFF TGTGCCAGCAGCCCCGGGACAGGGGGCTTAATGAACACTGAAGCTTTCTTT
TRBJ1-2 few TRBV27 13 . CASSFGLGYGYTF TGTGCCAGCAGTTTTGGCCTGGGTTATGGCTACACCTTC
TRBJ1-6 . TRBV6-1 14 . CASCRTNHNSPLHF TGTGCCAGCTGTAGGACAAATCACAATTCACCCCTCCACTTT
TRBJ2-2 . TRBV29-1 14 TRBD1 CSVRTGGRTGELFF TGCAGCGTGCGGACAGGGGGCCGCACCGGGGAGCTGTTTTTT
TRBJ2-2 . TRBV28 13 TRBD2 CASSLRGAGELFF TGTGCCAGCAGTTTGCGGGGGGCCGGGGAGCTGTTTTTT
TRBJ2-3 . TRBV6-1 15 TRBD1 CASSELRGHSDTQYF TGTGCCAGCAGTGAATTAAGGGGGCACTCAGATACGCAGTATTTT
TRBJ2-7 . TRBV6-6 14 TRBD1 CASRGTGSSYEQYF TGTGCCAGCAGGGGGACAGGATCCTCCTACGAGCAGTACTTC
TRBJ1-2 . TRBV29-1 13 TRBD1 CSGQVTLGYGYTF TGCAGTGGACAGGTTACCCTAGGCTATGGCTACACCTTC
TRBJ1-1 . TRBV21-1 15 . CASSDNRGQNTEAFF TGTGCCAGCAGCGACAACAGGGGCCAGAACACTGAAGCTTTCTTT
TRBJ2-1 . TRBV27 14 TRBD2 CASSLRLARNEQFF TGTGCCAGCAGTCTCCGACTAGCGAGGAATGAGCAGTTCTTC
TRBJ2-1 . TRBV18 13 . CASSPPRAVQQFF TGTGCCAGCTCACCACCGAGGGCAGTTCAGCAGTTCTTC
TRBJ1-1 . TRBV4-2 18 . CASSRPKERGGDATEAFF TGTGCCAGCAGCCGCCCTAAAGAGCGGGGGGGGGACGCCACTGAAGCTTTCTTT
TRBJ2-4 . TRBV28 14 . CASSPPDKGDIQYF TGTGCCAGCAGTCCCCCAGACAAGGGGGACATTCAGTACTTC
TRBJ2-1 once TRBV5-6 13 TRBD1 CASSFSGGNEQFF TGTGCCAGCAGCTTTTCAGGGGGCAATGAGCAGTTCTTC
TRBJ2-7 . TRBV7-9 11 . CASSTYYEQYF TGTGCCAGCAGCACCTACTACGAGCAGTACTTC
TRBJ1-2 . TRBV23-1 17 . CASRRQARNQFNYGYTF TGCGCCAGCAGGAGACAGGCTAGAAATCAATTTAACTATGGCTACACCTTC
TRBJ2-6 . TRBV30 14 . CAWSEPSGANVLTF TGTGCCTGGAGTGAGCCCTCTGGGGCCAACGTCCTGACTTTC
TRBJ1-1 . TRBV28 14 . CASSLGEPNTEAFF TGTGCCAGCAGTTTGGGGGAACCGAACACTGAAGCTTTCTTT
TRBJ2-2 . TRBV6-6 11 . CASRGPGELFF TGTGCCAGCAGGGGTCCCGGGGAGCTGTTTTTT
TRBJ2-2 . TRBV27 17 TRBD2 CASSPLFLAGSTGELFF TGTGCCAGCAGTCCCCTGTTTCTAGCGGGGAGCACCGGGGAGCTGTTTTTT
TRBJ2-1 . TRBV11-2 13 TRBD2 CASSFAGREGEFF TGTGCCAGCAGCTTTGCGGGCCGGGAGGGAGAGTTCTTC
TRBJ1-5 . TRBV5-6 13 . CASSSGTAAPQHF TGTGCCAGCAGCTCCGGGACCGCGGCACCCCAGCATTTT